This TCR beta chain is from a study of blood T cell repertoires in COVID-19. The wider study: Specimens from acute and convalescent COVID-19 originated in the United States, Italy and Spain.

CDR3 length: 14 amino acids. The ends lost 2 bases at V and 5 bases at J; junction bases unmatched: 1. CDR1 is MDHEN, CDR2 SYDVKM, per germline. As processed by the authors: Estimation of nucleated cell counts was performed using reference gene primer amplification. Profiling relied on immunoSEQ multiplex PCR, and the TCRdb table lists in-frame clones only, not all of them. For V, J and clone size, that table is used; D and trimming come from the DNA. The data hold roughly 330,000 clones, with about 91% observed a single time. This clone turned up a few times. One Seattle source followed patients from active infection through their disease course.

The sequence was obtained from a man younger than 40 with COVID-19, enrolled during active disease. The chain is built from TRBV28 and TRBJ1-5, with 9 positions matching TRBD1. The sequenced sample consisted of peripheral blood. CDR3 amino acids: CASSLGTGYQPQHF. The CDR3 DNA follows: TGTGCCAGCAGTTTAGGGACAGGGTATCAGCCCCAGCATTTT.